Described below is a single T cell receptor (beta chain) sequence and its context. Its target is not known. The sample originates from a study of T cells in Graves' hyperthyroidism and ophthalmopathy. No progression to ophthalmopathy during 18 months of follow-up defined stable disease. The investigators amplified TCR beta CDR3 regions from RNA transcripts. The HTBI primer set was used in a first-round RT-PCR of the TCR CDR3. In TCRdb, the multiplex PCR reads were re-called with MiXCR into one record per CDR3 protein. The sample lists fewer than 350,000 distinct CDR3 sequences; roughly 20% were seen once. The CDR3 covers 14 residues. The junction had 7 bases not matched to a gene; V was cut back by 8 bases and J by 4 bases. Study results and caveats: Stable hyperthyroidism was separated from ophthalmopathy by a model based on 13 V-J features.

Sample: blood. The TCR sequence derives from a woman in her forties or fifties with Graves' hyperthyroidism. V gene TRBV12-3 or TRBV12-4 combines with J gene TRBJ2-1; 8 positions agree with TRBD2. The CDR3 nucleotides read TGTGCCAGCGCAACGGGAGGGTTTTACAATGAGCAGTTCTTC. Its protein is CASATGGFYNEQFF.